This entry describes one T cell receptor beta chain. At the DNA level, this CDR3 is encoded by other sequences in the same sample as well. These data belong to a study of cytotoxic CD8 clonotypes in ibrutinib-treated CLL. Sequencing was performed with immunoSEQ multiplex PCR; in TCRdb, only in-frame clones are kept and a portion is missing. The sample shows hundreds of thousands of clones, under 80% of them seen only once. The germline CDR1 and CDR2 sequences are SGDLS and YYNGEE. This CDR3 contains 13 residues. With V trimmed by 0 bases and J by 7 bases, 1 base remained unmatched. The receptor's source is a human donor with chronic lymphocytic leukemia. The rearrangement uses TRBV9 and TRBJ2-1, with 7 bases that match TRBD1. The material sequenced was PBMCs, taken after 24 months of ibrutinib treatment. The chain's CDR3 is CASSVEGANEQFF. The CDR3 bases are TGTGCCAGCAGCGTAGAGGGGGCGAATGAGCAGTTCTTC.